This T cell receptor (beta chain) emerged from a study of blood T cells in healthy people across ages. CDR1 and CDR2 (germline): MNHEY, SMNVEV (reference sequence). The germline V and J ends were trimmed by 3 bases and 10 bases, with 16 bases remaining between them. The CDR3 is 14 residues long. With a J-beta primer mix and a sample-barcoded 5' primer, a second PCR ran about 7 to 12 cycles. TCRdb reprocessed the 5' RACE reads via MiXCR and lists one record per CDR3 protein. The repertoire holds over 550,000 distinct CDR3 sequences, with about 30% as singletons. This clonotype was sampled from a woman older than 75 in good health. The genes are TRBV27 and TRBJ2-1; D is perhaps TRBD1 or TRBD2 (5 bases each). Source material: blood. The CDR3 DNA reads as TGTGCCAGCAGTTTTTTGGGGGTTGAGAACGAGCAGTTCTTC. It translates to CASSFLGVENEQFF.